The next 30 T cell receptor beta chains were all read from a single sample in a study of human T cells and chemical hapten exposure. Extraction of total RNA was performed on unfractionated whole blood. As the library was built, unique molecular identifiers were attached to individual cDNA molecules. Each CDR3 protein is one row after TCRdb ran MiXCR on the reads. The table has fewer than 150,000 distinct CDR3 sequences, over 7% seen once. Sequencing was carried out using whole blood. Receptors originate from a human donor in good health. Some clones in this sample may be carry-over from other donors' samples.

The chain uses TRBV28 and TRBJ2-5, with D possibly called TRBD1 or TRBD2 (5 bases each). Germline CDR1 is MDHEN and CDR2 is SYDVKM. V lost 3 bases and J lost 7, with 12 bases in between. The CDR3 runs 13 residues. The CDR3 bases are TGTGCCAGCAGTTTGCCCCCGGGACGGACCCAGTACTTC. Protein: CASSLPPGRTQYF.

This clonotype has just a few counts. The V gene is TRBV12-3 or TRBV12-4, the J gene TRBJ1-2, with a weak D call TRBD1 (6 bases). V dropped 5 bases and J dropped 8 bases, with 21 bases sitting between them. The length of the CDR3 is 15 residues. CDR3 DNA: TGTGCCAGCAGTCCGTCTCGTGGGGGGCGGAGAGGCTACACCTTC. Translation gives CASSPSRGGRRGYTF.

This clonotype has ten or more counts. This chain links TRBV6-5 with TRBJ2-5; TRBD1 or TRBD2 may be the D gene (6 bases each). Germline assignment: CDR1 MNHEY and CDR2 SVGAGI. V was pared by 6 bases and J by 5 bases, with 19 bases between. This CDR3 is 15 amino acids long. The CDR3 region has the DNA TGTGCCAGCAGCATCCGGCCGGGGGCGCGGGAGACCCAGTACTTC. It translates to CASSIRPGARETQYF.

This clonotype was found a few times. V gene TRBV7-8 combines with J gene TRBJ2-1; 9 nucleotides agree with TRBD2. CDR3 size: 17 residues. Germline V gives CDR1 SGHVS, CDR2 FQNEAQ. The J segment lost 1 base and the V segment lost 2 bases, leaving 6 bases of the junction unmatched. CDR3 bases: TGTGCCAGCAGCTTATCCTCTAGCGGGGTTTCCTACAATGAGCAGTTCTTC. Translation gives CASSLSSSGVSYNEQFF.

Here the CDR3 reads CSVNRDTSTDTQYF. The CDR3 DNA reads TGCAGCGTTAACCGGGACACAAGCACAGATACGCAGTATTTT. The chain has TRBV29-1 and TRBJ2-3; tentatively, D is TRBD1 (6 bases). CDR1 and CDR2 from the germline V gene are SQVTM and ANQGSEA. V lost 5 bases to trimming and J lost 0 bases, with 12 bases between them. The length of the CDR3 is 14 residues.

This clonotype has just a few counts. This chain links TRBV5-6 with TRBJ2-5; D might be TRBD2 (7 bases). Germline V gene sequence: CDR1 SGHDT, CDR2 YYEEEE. Trimming removed 1 base at V and 3 bases at J, with 16 bases between. The CDR3 extends over 16 amino acids. CDR3 in DNA: TGTGCCAGCAGCTTGCATGGCGGAGGGGGGGAAGAGACCCAGTACTTC. Translating it yields CASSLHGGGGEETQYF.

This clonotype was observed at least ten times. This rearrangement joins TRBV20-1 to TRBJ1-2; D is perhaps TRBD1 (6 bases). The germline gives CDR1 DFQATT, CDR2 SNEGSKA (reference sequence). The CDR3 extends over 13 amino acids. The V end was cut by 7 bases, the J end by 4 bases, with 16 bases between. The CDR3 region is CSVEMTGPYGYTF. The CDR3 DNA follows: TGCAGTGTGGAGATGACAGGCCCCTATGGCTACACCTTC.

The J gene is TRBJ2-2, the V gene TRBV5-1, with 12 bases aligning to TRBD2. CDR3 length: 19 residues. With 1 base clipped from V and 6 bases from J, the junction kept 13 bases outside the gene matches. Looked up from germline, CDR1 is SGHRS and CDR2 is YFSETQ. The CDR3 DNA follows: TGCGCCAGCAGCTTGTCCCCTAGCGGGGGGGCGTCTTTCGCCGGGGAGCTGTTTTTT. Its translation is CASSLSPSGGASFAGELFF. Full variable domain (outside the CDR3, taken from reference TRBV5-1 and TRBJ2-2): KAGVTQTPRYLIKTRGQQVTLSCSPISGHRSVSWYQQTPGQGLQFLFEYFSETQRNKGNFPGRFSGRQFSNSRSEMNVSTLELGDSALYLCASSLSPSGGASFAGELFFGEGSRLTVL.

This clonotype was observed at least ten times. The V gene is TRBV12-3 or TRBV12-4, the J gene TRBJ1-1; tentatively, D is TRBD1 (5 bases). The CDR3 sequence is 15 residues long. Between the trimmed V and J ends, which lost 7 bases and 0 bases, there was a span of 15 bases. CDR3 region: CASTPGTPLNTEAFF. As DNA, the CDR3 is TGTGCCAGCACCCCTGGGACTCCCTTGAACACTGAAGCTTTCTTT.

In its sample, this clonotype was seen a few times. The chain uses TRBV20-1 and TRBJ2-3; 7 bases agree with TRBD1. With V trimmed by 0 bases and J by 6 bases, 9 bases remained unmatched. Germline CDR1 reads DFQATT; CDR2 reads SNEGSKA (reference sequence). CDR3 length: 15 residues. The CDR3 DNA reads as TGCAGTGCTAGAGATAACAGGGGTGGAGGCGATACGCAGTATTTT. It specifies CSARDNRGGGDTQYF.

This clonotype was counted ten times or more. The rearrangement uses TRBV29-1 and TRBJ1-2, with a tentative D call TRBD1 (5 bases). V was shortened by 4 bases and J by 4 bases, with 13 bases between the two germline ends. The CDR3 runs to 13 residues. Germline-derived CDR1 and CDR2 are SQVTM and ANQGSEA. CDR3 nucleotides: TGCAGCGTTGTGCCAGGGCTGGGCTATGGCTACACCTTC. This sequence encodes CSVVPGLGYGYTF.

About this clonotype: This may be a read error, as it is one base from a much larger clone. Since no conserved phenylalanine or tryptophan closes the CDR3, a read error is the likely cause. The chain couples TRBV6-5 to TRBJ1-5; 7 positions agree with TRBD1. Germline lookup yields CDR1 MNHEY and CDR2 SVGAGI. V was clipped by 6 bases and J by 3 bases; unmatched bases: 5. This CDR3 has 14 amino acids. The CDR3 bases are TGTGCCAGCAGCACCGGACAGGCCAATCAGCCCCAGCATTTA. Its translation is CASSTGQANQPQHL.

The chain recombines TRBV6-5 with TRBJ2-7; no reliable D call. Trimming removed 5 bases at V and 3 bases at J, with 11 bases between. Looked up from germline, CDR1 is MNHEY and CDR2 is SVGAGI. The CDR3 has 13 amino acids. The CDR3 region has the DNA TGTGCCAGCAGTAGCAGCCTGTACTACGAGCAGTACTTC. The encoded protein is CASSSSLYYEQYF.

This clonotype was counted between two and nine times. V gene TRBV7-9 combines with J gene TRBJ2-7; 9 bases map to TRBD1. The J segment lost 5 bases and the V segment lost 5 bases, leaving 10 bases of the junction unmatched. Per the germline V gene, CDR1 is SEHNR and CDR2 is FQNEAQ (reference sequence). The CDR3 loop spans 15 amino acids. The CDR3 region has the DNA TGTGCCAGCAGCCCCGCGGACAGGGGTGTCGACGAGCAGTACTTC. This sequence encodes CASSPADRGVDEQYF. The complete variable domain, with remaining parts taken from reference TRBV7-9 and TRBJ2-7, reads DTGVSQNPRHKITKRGQNVTFRCDPISEHNRLYWYRQTLGQGPEFLTYFQNEAQLEKSRLLSDRFSAERPKGSFSTLEIQRTEQGDSAMYLCASSPADRGVDEQYFGPGTRLTVT.

This clonotype has a handful of counts. The chain links TRBV6-5 to TRBJ2-1, with 10 nucleotides matching TRBD1. CDR3 length: 14 amino acids. After removal of 6 bases from V and 7 bases from J, the junction contained 6 bases not matched to a gene. The germline gives CDR1 MNHEY, CDR2 SVGAGI. CDR3 bases: TGTGCCAGCAGCACCGGGACAGGGGTAAATGAGCAGTTCTTC. It yields the protein CASSTGTGVNEQFF.

CDR3: CASRLTGDEKLFF. Written as DNA, the CDR3 is TGTGCCAGCAGGCTTACAGGGGACGAAAAACTGTTTTTT. The chain is built from TRBV2 and TRBJ1-4; 7 nucleotides agree with TRBD1. CDR1 is SNHLY and CDR2 is FYNNEI in the germline V gene. This CDR3 contains 13 residues. Trimming removed 6 bases from V and 8 bases from J; junction bases left unmatched: 6.

This clonotype was observed many times. CDR3: CSARLPGLVSNEQFF. CDR3 bases: TGCAGTGCTAGACTTCCGGGACTAGTCTCCAATGAGCAGTTCTTC. This sequence joins TRBV20-1 and TRBJ2-1, with 8 nucleotides matching TRBD2. With 2 bases clipped from V and 6 bases from J, the junction kept 9 bases outside the gene matches. The germline V gene encodes CDR1 DFQATT and CDR2 SNEGSKA (reference sequence). The CDR3 spans 15 residues.

This clonotype was detected only a few times. This sequence joins TRBV27 and TRBJ1-4; TRBD1 matches at 7 bases. V gave up 0 bases and J gave up 11 bases; unmatched junction bases: 6. Germline V gene sequence: CDR1 MNHEY, CDR2 SMNVEV (reference sequence). The CDR3 runs 14 residues. The CDR3 here is CASSLSGRGQKLFF. The CDR3, as DNA: TGTGCCAGCAGTTTATCCGGGAGGGGGCAGAAACTGTTTTTT.

Many counts were recorded for this clonotype. The V and J genes are TRBV12-3 or TRBV12-4 and TRBJ2-1, with 12 positions matching TRBD2. V lost 3 bases, J lost 4 bases, and 1 base stayed unmatched. The CDR3 has 15 amino acids. CDR3 sequence (DNA): TGTGCCAGCAGTTTTCTAGCGGGAGGGTACAATGAGCAGTTCTTC. Amino acid sequence: CASSFLAGGYNEQFF.

This clonotype was found a few times. The genes are TRBV27 and TRBJ1-5; D gene ambiguous. The germline CDR1 and CDR2 sequences are MNHEY and SMNVEV (reference sequence). The CDR3 contains 15 residues. Trimming pared 0 bases from V and 1 base from J, leaving 7 bases between. CDR3 loop: CASSLSAGSNQPQHF. In nucleotides, the CDR3 is TGTGCCAGCAGTTTATCGGCCGGCAGCAATCAGCCCCAGCATTTT.

This clonotype has at least ten counts. The genes are TRBV9 and TRBJ2-6, with unresolved D. Between the trimmed V and J ends, which lost 2 bases and 0 bases, there was a span of 6 bases. This CDR3 has 15 amino acids. The germline CDR1 and CDR2 sequences are SGDLS and YYNGEE. The CDR3 here is CASSVMGSGANVLTF. Written as DNA, the CDR3 is TGTGCCAGCAGCGTTATGGGCTCTGGGGCCAACGTCCTGACTTTC.

This clonotype has ten or more counts. This chain joins TRBV14 and TRBJ2-2; D gene uncertain. The V gene's germline CDR1 is SGHDN and CDR2 FVKESK. This CDR3 region has 16 residues. Trimming stripped 4 bases from V and 1 base from J, with 13 bases between. The CDR3 DNA sequence: TGTGCCAGCAGCCCCTGGGTAATCGGGAACACCGGGGAGCTGTTTTTT. Its translation: CASSPWVIGNTGELFF.

This clonotype came up a few times. The chain has TRBV7-2 and TRBJ2-1, with 10 bases that match TRBD2. V gave up 2 bases and J gave up 10 bases; unmatched junction bases: 5. CDR1 and CDR2 from the germline V gene are SGHTA and FQGNSA. CDR3 size: 14 residues. The CDR3 sequence is CASSLRTSGVEQFF. DNA for the CDR3: TGTGCCAGCAGCTTACGAACTAGCGGGGTGGAGCAGTTCTTC.

This clonotype was observed a single time. Given a much more abundant clone one base away, this may be a read error. The chain recombines TRBV7-9 with TRBJ2-1; TRBD1 agrees at 7 bases. CDR1 SEHNR and CDR2 FQNEAQ come from the germline V gene (reference sequence). V dropped 4 bases and J dropped 10; count of bases not matched to a gene: 7. The CDR3 length is 13 residues. The CDR3 region has the DNA TGTGCCAGCAGCTCCCCAGGGGGAGAGGAGCAGTTCTTC. Encoded protein: CASSSPGGEEQFF.

This clonotype was seen a few times. The rearrangement links TRBV4-3 to TRBJ2-7, with 10 bases identical to TRBD1. J lost 3 bases, V lost 4 bases, and 6 bases had no gene match. In germline, CDR1 is LGHNA, CDR2 YSLEER. This CDR3 has 15 residues. The CDR3 DNA sequence: TGCGCCAGCAGCCGCGACCGGGACAGGGGCTACGAGCAGTACTTC. This codes for CASSRDRDRGYEQYF.

The chain has TRBV2 and TRBJ2-7, with 7 bases fitting TRBD1. The CDR3 contains 13 residues. After removal of 6 bases from V and 4 bases from J, the junction contained 6 bases not matched to a gene. Germline CDR1 SNHLY, CDR2 FYNNEI. This CDR3 is CASRGDRAYEQYF. CDR3 DNA: TGTGCCAGCAGGGGGGACAGAGCTTACGAGCAGTACTTC.

CDR3 region: CATSIRGGLAETANTGELFF. CDR3 sequence (DNA): TGTGCCACCAGCATAAGGGGAGGGCTAGCGGAGACAGCGAACACCGGGGAGCTGTTTTTT. This chain links TRBV15 with TRBJ2-2; TRBD2 agrees at 7 bases. From germline, CDR1 is LNHNV and CDR2 YYDKDF (reference sequence). Trimming at V came to 4 bases and at J to 0 bases, leaving 17 bases not matched to a gene. The CDR3 runs to 20 residues.

This clonotype was observed at least ten times. The chain has TRBV5-1 and TRBJ1-3, with D perhaps matching TRBD1 (5 bases). With 1 base removed from V and 0 bases from J, the gap between germline ends came to 8 bases. CDR3 length equals 15 residues. Germline V gene data show CDR1 as SGHRS and CDR2 as YFSETQ. In nucleotides, the CDR3 is TGCGCCAGCAGCTTGCCGACAGACTCTGGAAACACCATATATTTT. This sequence encodes CASSLPTDSGNTIYF.

This clonotype was detected many times. This chain uses TRBV3-1 with TRBJ1-1; a weak D match, TRBD1 (5 bases). Trimming removed 2 bases from V and 4 bases from J, with 11 bases in between. Per germline, CDR1 LGHDT and CDR2 YNNKEL (reference sequence). CDR3 length: 14 amino acids. The CDR3 DNA sequence: TGTGCCAGCAGCCAATCGGGACTCTCCACTGAAGCTTTCTTT. It specifies CASSQSGLSTEAFF.

This clonotype showed up just once. The chain is built from TRBV5-1 and TRBJ2-7, with D perhaps TRBD2 (6 bases). The CDR3 has 15 residues. V lost 2 bases, J lost 6 bases, and 18 bases lay in between. CDR1 is SGHRS and CDR2 is YFSETQ in the germline V gene. The CDR3 is CASSFSGGLPGEQYF. CDR3 DNA sequence: TGCGCCAGCAGCTTCTCCGGGGGTTTGCCGGGCGAGCAGTACTTC.